This T cell receptor beta chain was found in a study of shared clonotypes between healthy human individuals. Sequencing was performed with immunoSEQ multiplex PCR; in TCRdb, only in-frame clones are kept and a portion is missing. The sample consists of roughly 76,000 clones, about 61% of them appearing once. This CDR3 is 14 amino acids long. Germline trimming cut 2 bases from V and 6 bases from J; bases unmatched to any gene: 5. Germline V gene data show CDR1 as SGHTA and CDR2 as FQGNSA. The TCR sequence derives from a man aged 30 to 45 in good health. The chain couples TRBV7-2 to TRBJ2-7, with 9 bases fitting TRBD2. Sequencing used memory CD8+ T cells sorted from blood. Subset here: CD45RO+ cells pooled with CCR7-negative TemRA cells. The CDR3 is CASSLSGRRGEQYF. CDR3 DNA: TGTGCCAGCAGCTTAAGCGGGAGGAGAGGCGAGCAGTACTTC.